A single sample gave rise to the 24 T cell receptor beta chains below, sequenced in a study of regulatory T cells in long-lasting Graves disease (dated by TCRdb to about 2021). This sample's time point label indicates: persistent/refractory GD, antithyroid drugs over 5 years with positive TRAb. For both TCR sequencing and RNA sequencing, RNA was extracted from PBMCs in TRIzol. Library prep was done by multiplex PCR. The sample was run on an Illumina HiSeq 4000. TCR beta libraries were built with iRepertoire HTBI primers and Arm-PCR amplification of CDR3 regions. TCRdb reworked the public reads: Q25 trimming with fastp, MiXCR clone assembly, productive beta chains retained. Rows with one shared CDR3 protein collapse into an entry with the most common genes and DNA. The sample table records hundreds of thousands of distinct CDR3 sequences; 20% of these occur just once. The top ten clones comprise less than 9% of the sample.

The material was peripheral blood mononuclear cells (PBMCs), obtained when the disease was refractory, from a patient treated with antithyroid drugs. The source is a female donor with Graves disease.

V gene TRBV2 combines with J gene TRBJ2-7; tentative D call: TRBD2 (6 bases). Germline values: CDR1 SNHLY, CDR2 FYNNEI. The CDR3 consists of 14 residues. Trimming left V 7 bases short and J 4 bases short, with 17 bases between. In nucleotides, the CDR3 is TGTGCCAGCACCATGGGACTGGTATCATACGAGCAGTACTTC. This sequence encodes CASTMGLVSYEQYF.

This clonotype was recorded a few times. The chain couples TRBV5-1 to TRBJ2-7; 8 positions agree with TRBD2. The CDR3 is 16 amino acids. Germline trimming cut 0 bases from V and 2 bases from J; bases unmatched to any gene: 7. Per germline, CDR1 SGHRS and CDR2 YFSETQ. CDR3 sequence (DNA): TGCGCCAGCAGCTTGGAGAGGGCGGGAGGAGCCTACGAGCAGTACTTC. Translated, it gives CASSLERAGGAYEQYF.

The table lists this clonotype with many counts. V and J are TRBV12-3 or TRBV12-4 and TRBJ1-5; D unresolved. The CDR3 is made up of 14 amino acids. V lost 3 bases and J 3 bases, leaving 9 bases between the germline ends. As DNA, the CDR3 is TGTGCCAGCAGTTTTGGACGGGACAATCAGCCCCAGCATTTT. Residues: CASSFGRDNQPQHF.

This sequence joins TRBV6-2 or TRBV6-3 and TRBJ2-2; the D gene could be TRBD1 or TRBD2 (5 bases each). Germline CDR1 reads MNHEY; CDR2 reads SVGEGT. This CDR3 contains 13 residues. V was trimmed by 6 bases and J by 6 bases, leaving 11 bases between them. CDR3 protein: CASRGVWAGELFF. CDR3 nucleotide sequence: TGTGCCAGCAGGGGGGTGTGGGCCGGGGAGCTGTTTTTT.

This clonotype was recorded at least ten times. V is TRBV24-1 and J is TRBJ2-7, with TRBD2 matching 9 bases. V lost 6 bases and J lost 7; bases outside the gene matches: 12. Looked up from germline, CDR1 is KGHDR and CDR2 is SFDVKD. The CDR3 runs to 15 residues. The CDR3 sequence is CATSHPSREGEEQYF. Here the CDR3 DNA reads TGTGCCACCAGTCATCCATCGCGGGAGGGAGAGGAGCAGTACTTC.

Concerning this clonotype itself: A read error may explain this, as a much larger clone is one base away. The V gene is TRBV6-2 or TRBV6-3, the J gene TRBJ1-4, with no clear D. CDR3 size: 12 residues. Germline lookup yields CDR1 MNHEY and CDR2 SVGEGT. This CDR3 reads CASRYGKEKLVF. The CDR3 DNA reads TGTGCCAGCAGATACGGAAAGGAAAAACTGGTTTTT.

Only a few counts were recorded for this clonotype. The chain joins TRBV20-1 to TRBJ2-7, with no clear D. With 5 bases removed from V and 0 bases from J, the gap between germline ends came to 14 bases. Germline CDR1 is DFQATT and CDR2 is SNEGSKA (reference sequence). The CDR3 totals 14 residues. The CDR3 DNA reads TGCAGTGCTCGTAGTATGTCGGTCTCCTACGAGCAGTACTTC. Translating gives CSARSMSVSYEQYF.

There are many counts of this clonotype. The V call is TRBV18, the J call TRBJ1-2; a possible D gene is TRBD1 (5 bases). Trimming cost V 6 bases and J 1 base, with 15 bases left between them. From germline, CDR1 is KGHSH and CDR2 LQKENI. The CDR3 is made up of 15 amino acids. The CDR3 sequence is CASSTTAADNYGYTF. The CDR3 bases are TGTGCCAGCTCTACGACAGCGGCCGATAACTATGGCTACACCTTC.

This clonotype appeared many times. The gene calls are TRBV24-1 and TRBJ2-5, with TRBD2 identical over 10 bases. The V gene's germline CDR1 is KGHDR and CDR2 SFDVKD. The junction had 4 bases not matched to a gene; V was cut back by 9 bases and J by 4 bases. The CDR3 has 13 residues. The DNA for the CDR3 is TGTGCCACCGGTAGCGGGAGGCGAGAGACCCAGTACTTC. Its translation is CATGSGRRETQYF.

This clonotype was observed a handful of times. V gene TRBV25-1 combines with J gene TRBJ1-2; TRBD1 matches at 9 bases. This CDR3 contains 14 residues. J gave up 3 bases and V 4 bases, and 3 bases lay outside the gene matches. Germline CDR1 MGHDK, CDR2 SYGVNS. The CDR3 loop reads CASSGGQGHYGYTF. CDR3 sequence (DNA): TGTGCCAGCAGTGGGGGACAGGGCCACTATGGCTACACCTTC.

Written as DNA, the CDR3 is TGCAGCGTCATGACAGGGGGGGGTGCCAAAAACATTCAGTACTTC. It specifies CSVMTGGGAKNIQYF. The genes are TRBV29-1 and TRBJ2-4; TRBD1 aligns across 9 bases. This CDR3 has 15 amino acids. Germline V gene lookup returns CDR1 SQVTM and CDR2 ANQGSEA. With V trimmed by 6 bases and J by 1 base, 7 bases remained unmatched. Full variable domain (missing parts from reference TRBV29-1 and TRBJ2-4): SAVISQKPSRDICQRGTSLTIQCQVDSQVTMMFWYRQQPGQSLTLIATANQGSEATYESGFVIDKFPISRPNLTFSTLTVSNMSPEDSSIYLCSVMTGGGAKNIQYFGAGTRLSVL.

This clonotype was counted many times. This rearrangement joins TRBV29-1 to TRBJ1-2; maybe TRBD1 (6 bases). With 7 bases removed from V and 13 bases from J, the gap between germline ends came to 22 bases. The germline gives CDR1 SQVTM, CDR2 ANQGSEA. CDR3 length: 12 residues. CDR3: CSATTGFGVVTF. The CDR3 nucleotides are TGCAGCGCGACAACAGGGTTTGGTGTGGTCACCTTC.

The chain couples TRBV12-3 or TRBV12-4 to TRBJ2-1, with 11 positions matching TRBD2. Unmatched junction bases numbered 6, after V lost 6 bases and J lost 8 bases. CDR3 length: 14 residues. The CDR3 protein is CASSRLAGWYEQFF. In DNA, the CDR3 is TGTGCCAGCAGCAGACTAGCGGGATGGTATGAGCAGTTCTTC.

This clonotype was counted many times. The chain recombines TRBV6-2 or TRBV6-3 with TRBJ2-5; D is undetermined. V gave up 0 bases and J gave up 2 bases, with 10 bases separating them. Germline CDR1 and CDR2: MNHEY and SVGEGT. The CDR3 length is 15 residues. CDR3 protein: CASSYSVWQQETQYF. CDR3 DNA sequence: TGTGCCAGCAGTTACTCTGTCTGGCAGCAAGAGACCCAGTACTTC.

This clonotype appeared many times. The J gene is TRBJ2-7, the V gene TRBV28; possibly TRBD1 for D (6 bases). The CDR3 spans 16 residues. Looked up from germline, CDR1 is MDHEN and CDR2 is SYDVKM. Trimming shortened V by 3 bases and J by 2 bases, and 17 bases separated the two germline ends. The CDR3 is CASSLSGTGTPYEQYF. DNA of the CDR3: TGTGCCAGCAGTTTGTCGGGAACAGGGACCCCCTACGAGCAGTACTTC.

The table lists this clonotype with many counts. The J gene is TRBJ2-7, the V gene TRBV27; D gene ambiguous. V was clipped by 5 bases and J by 0 bases, with 17 bases between them. The V gene's germline CDR1 is MNHEY and CDR2 SMNVEV (reference sequence). The CDR3 is made up of 16 amino acids. CDR3 residues: CASSQSRDRRSYEQYF. In nucleotides, the CDR3 is TGTGCCAGCAGTCAATCCCGAGACCGTCGCTCCTACGAGCAGTACTTC.

This clonotype was found a few times. A read error is possible here, since a much larger clone lies one base away. This chain links TRBV25-1 with TRBJ1-1; no firm D call. This CDR3 spans 16 amino acids. CDR1 MGHDK and CDR2 SYGVNS come from the germline V gene. The CDR3 DNA reads as TGTGCCAGCAGTGGCGTCAGTACGACGGGGAACGCTGAAGCTTTCTTT. It specifies CASSGVSTTGNAEAFF.

The chain uses TRBV9 and TRBJ2-7; D may correspond to TRBD1 or TRBD2 (5 bases each). CDR1 and CDR2 (germline): SGDLS, YYNGEE. V dropped 0 bases and J dropped 2 bases, with 9 bases sitting between them. This CDR3 has 14 residues. The DNA of the CDR3 is TGTGCCAGCAGCGTAGGGGACGCGACCTACGAGCAGTACTTC. Translating it yields CASSVGDATYEQYF.

The chain carries TRBV7-8 and TRBJ2-7; the D call may be TRBD1 or TRBD2 (5 bases each). Germline V gene lookup returns CDR1 SGHVS and CDR2 FQNEAQ. The V and J ends lost 4 bases and 0 bases respectively, with 19 bases between them. The CDR3 contains 17 residues. CDR3 nucleotide sequence: TGTGCCAGCAGCTCGTGGGACCTCCCAGGCGGCTCCTACGAGCAGTACTTC. This translates into CASSSWDLPGGSYEQYF.

This chain links TRBV9 with TRBJ2-7, with 13 positions matching TRBD2. Unmatched junction bases numbered 8, after V lost 3 bases and J lost 5 bases. Germline V gene data show CDR1 as SGDLS and CDR2 as YYNGEE. CDR3 length: 16 residues. The DNA for the CDR3 is TGTGCCAGCAGCGCAACTAGCGGGAGGGCCCCCAACGAGCAGTACTTC. Encoded protein: CASSATSGRAPNEQYF.

This clonotype was found many times. The chain joins TRBV27 to TRBJ2-2; perhaps TRBD2 as D (7 bases). The CDR3 totals 15 residues. V lost 4 bases, J lost 5 bases, and 14 bases lay in between. Germline-derived CDR1 and CDR2 are MNHEY and SMNVEV (reference sequence). CDR3 in DNA: TGTGCCAGCAGTTGGGGGGGGCCGTGGACCGGGGAGCTGTTTTTT. Protein product: CASSWGGPWTGELFF.

This clonotype was detected a few times. The V gene is TRBV10-3, the J gene TRBJ2-3; D is unclear. The CDR3 sequence is 11 residues long. Per germline, CDR1 ENHRY and CDR2 SYGVKD. V was pared by 6 bases and J by 3 bases, with 4 bases between. The CDR3 here is CAIRLTDTQYF. CDR3 coding DNA: TGTGCCATCAGGCTTACAGATACGCAGTATTTT.

This clonotype was seen at least ten times. The chain joins TRBV28 to TRBJ2-5; 10 bases fit TRBD1. Germline CDR1 and CDR2: MDHEN and SYDVKM. The CDR3 spans 16 residues. Unmatched junction bases numbered 12, after V lost 6 bases and J lost 5 bases. For the CDR3, the DNA is TGTGCCAGCAGCCAACATGGGACAGGGGTCGGCGAGACCCAGTACTTC. Protein product: CASSQHGTGVGETQYF.

This clonotype came up many times. J is TRBJ2-6 and V is TRBV3-1, with D tentatively TRBD1 or TRBD2 (5 bases each). Germline V lookup: CDR1 LGHDT, CDR2 YNNKEL (reference sequence). V was shortened by 2 bases and J by 0 bases, with 14 bases between the two germline ends. The CDR3 runs 18 residues. The CDR3 spells CASSQHPGQSSGANVLTF. Written as DNA, the CDR3 is TGTGCCAGCAGCCAACACCCGGGGCAGAGCTCTGGGGCCAACGTCCTGACTTTC.